The 22 T cell receptor beta chains in this list originate from one sample, sequenced in a study of early T cells in non-severe SARS-CoV-2 infection (dated by TCRdb to 2020 to 2022). Library method: 5' RACE. The sequencer was a NextSeq 500. The public reads were run again by TCRdb, first through fastp at Q25 and then through MiXCR, and only productive beta chains were kept. Every CDR3 protein is listed once, alongside the most common genes and DNA of its rows. Here the sample has about 89,000 distinct CDR3 sequences; approximately 14% occur a single time. The ten largest clones represent 0.45% to 0.75% of the sample. Sequencing was carried out using whole blood. Receptor source: an adult who was a healthcare worker with PCR-confirmed SARS-CoV-2 infection or an uninfected control (not recorded which).

This clonotype was seen a few times. The chain is built from TRBV29-1 and TRBJ1-2, with 9 nucleotides matching TRBD1. CDR1 and CDR2 (germline): SQVTM, ANQGSEA. CDR3 size: 13 residues. CDR3 region: CGITGGADYGYTF. The DNA of the CDR3 is TGCGGAATTACAGGGGGCGCTGACTATGGCTACACCTTC.

This clonotype was picked up a small number of times. The chain employs TRBV10-2 and TRBJ1-1, with 7 positions matching TRBD1. This CDR3 is 17 amino acids long. V lost 7 bases and J lost 5; bases outside the gene matches: 19. In germline, CDR1 is WSHSY, CDR2 SAAADI. This CDR3 reads CASMPSQGVRERTEAFF. CDR3 sequence (DNA): TGCGCCAGCATGCCGAGTCAGGGGGTAAGAGAGCGTACTGAAGCTTTCTTT.

This clonotype was counted many times. The chain uses TRBV5-1 and TRBJ2-1; unclear D gene. The CDR3 contains 13 residues. V shed 2 bases and J shed 6 bases, with 9 bases lying between them. CDR1 is SGHRS, CDR2 YFSETQ, per germline. The DNA of the CDR3 is TGCGCCAGCAGCTTACCTGGAGCCAATGAGCAGTTCTTC. Its protein is CASSLPGANEQFF.

Within the sample, this clonotype is medium-sized. This chain uses TRBV5-1 with TRBJ2-3; D gene uncertain. The CDR3 spans 11 residues. V lost 7 bases, J lost 6 bases, and 9 bases lay in between. The germline V gene has CDR1 SGHRS and CDR2 YFSETQ. CDR3 coding DNA: TGCGCCAGCGCCTGGCGGGATACGCAGTATTTT. It codes for CASAWRDTQYF.

This clonotype has just a few counts. The chain's CDR3 is CSARRRVGTEAFF. CDR3 DNA sequence: TGCAGTGCTAGGAGGAGGGTAGGGACTGAAGCTTTCTTT. J is TRBJ1-1 and V is TRBV20-1; D uncertain. CDR1 DFQATT and CDR2 SNEGSKA come from the germline V gene (reference sequence). Trimming cost V 3 bases and J 5 bases, with 13 bases left between them. The CDR3 is made up of 13 amino acids.

This clonotype has only a few counts. The V and J genes are TRBV4-1 and TRBJ1-3; no firm D call. V gave up 4 bases and J gave up 0 bases, with 13 bases separating them. This CDR3 spans 16 amino acids. Germline CDR1 reads MGHRA; CDR2 reads YSYEKL. The DNA for the CDR3 is TGCGCCAGCAGCCTCCGATCATACTACTCTGGAAACACCATATATTTT. Translating gives CASSLRSYYSGNTIYF.

V gene TRBV20-1 combines with J gene TRBJ1-5, with D uncertain. Trimming left V 6 bases short and J 5 bases short, with 14 bases between. Germline V gene lookup returns CDR1 DFQATT and CDR2 SNEGSKA (reference sequence). The CDR3 loop spans 13 amino acids. The CDR3 nucleotides are TGCAGTGCCGTGTCGGGTGTGGATCAGCCCCAGCATTTT. Its translation is CSAVSGVDQPQHF.

The chain has TRBV12-3 or TRBV12-4 and TRBJ2-4; 8 bases are shared with TRBD2. The CDR3 has 12 residues. V dropped 8 bases and J dropped 15; count of bases not matched to a gene: 12. The CDR3: CASRPPTGGMYF. CDR3 nucleotides: TGTGCCAGCCGACCCCCAACGGGGGGGATGTACTTC.

This clonotype was counted only a few times. V gene TRBV15 combines with J gene TRBJ2-1; 7 bases are a match to TRBD1. Per the germline V gene, CDR1 is LNHNV and CDR2 is YYDKDF (reference sequence). This CDR3 has 14 amino acids. V dropped 4 bases and J dropped 5; count of bases not matched to a gene: 5. CDR3 in DNA: TGTGCCACCAGCATGACAGGGAGAAACAATGAGCAGTTCTTC. It specifies CATSMTGRNNEQFF.

This clonotype was counted at least ten times. V is TRBV7-8 and J is TRBJ2-2; 9 positions match TRBD2. V lost 1 base and J lost 4; bases outside the gene matches: 4. This CDR3 spans 16 amino acids. CDR1 is SGHVS, CDR2 FQNEAQ, per germline. CDR3 DNA sequence: TGTGCCAGCAGCTTAGGCGGGGGGGCGAGCACCGGGGAGCTGTTTTTT. This gives the protein CASSLGGGASTGELFF. Supplemented by reference TRBV7-8 and TRBJ2-2, the full variable domain reads GAGVSQSPRYKVAKRGQDVALRCDPISGHVSLFWYQQALGQGPEFLTYFQNEAQLDKSGLPSDRFFAERPEGSVSTLKIQRTQQEDSAVYLCASSLGGGASTGELFFGEGSRLTVL.

The chain has TRBV20-1 and TRBJ1-2, with 7 bases identical to TRBD1. CDR1 and CDR2 from the germline V gene are DFQATT and SNEGSKA (reference sequence). The CDR3 has 14 residues. J gave up 4 bases and V 3 bases, and 8 bases lay outside the gene matches. In DNA, the CDR3 is TGCAGTGCTAGGCTACAGGGGCCTAGCTATGGCTACACCTTC. Encoded protein: CSARLQGPSYGYTF.

The chain employs TRBV6-2 or TRBV6-3 and TRBJ2-7; D is uncertain. The CDR3 runs 16 residues. The germline gives CDR1 MNHEY, CDR2 SVGEGT. V dropped 6 bases and J dropped 4 bases, with 22 bases sitting between them. CDR3 coding DNA: TGTGCCAGCAGCCCACACAGACTGTCTTCTGGATACGAGCAGTACGTC. Its protein product is CASSPHRLSSGYEQYV.

About this clonotype: At one end, the junction sequence differs from germline, possibly due to a read error. This chain uses TRBV6-1 with TRBJ1-4, with 7 bases aligning to TRBD1. Germline CDR1 is MNHNS and CDR2 is SASEGT. The CDR3 consists of 12 residues. CDR3 amino acids: CASNLDRLVRLF. The CDR3 nucleotides read TGTGCCAGCAACCTGGACAGGCTCGTTCGCCTTTTT.

In DNA, the CDR3 is TGTGCCAGCTCAGGATGGGAGACAGGGGAAGAGACCCAGTACTTC. Translating gives CASSGWETGEETQYF. The V call is TRBV18, the J call TRBJ2-5; 8 nucleotides match TRBD1. The CDR3 contains 15 residues. J gave up 3 bases and V 5 bases, and 8 bases lay outside the gene matches. Per germline, CDR1 KGHSH and CDR2 LQKENI.

V usage is TRBV5-1 and J usage is TRBJ1-1; D is perhaps TRBD1 (5 bases). V gave up 4 bases and J gave up 7 bases, with 14 bases separating them. Germline V lookup: CDR1 SGHRS, CDR2 YFSETQ. The CDR3 has 13 amino acids. Written as DNA, the CDR3 is TGCGCCAGCAGCCAGACAGCCCAGCTTGAAGCTTTCTTT. This sequence encodes CASSQTAQLEAFF.

This clonotype has a count of ten or more. The chain uses TRBV5-1 and TRBJ1-1, with 9 bases identical to TRBD1. The CDR3 spans 15 residues. Losses at the gene ends were 0 bases for V and 4 bases for J; bases not matched to a gene: 4. The germline V gene has CDR1 SGHRS and CDR2 YFSETQ. CDR3 nucleotides: TGCGCCAGCAGCTTGGGGACAGGGGTGAGCACTGAAGCTTTCTTT. This gives the protein CASSLGTGVSTEAFF.

V and J are TRBV7-8 and TRBJ1-2; D not resolved. Germline-derived CDR1 and CDR2 are SGHVS and FQNEAQ. Trimming left V 5 bases short and J 7 bases short, with 20 bases between. CDR3 size: 15 residues. CDR3 amino acids: CASSPRAGAGSGYTF. CDR3 coding DNA: TGTGCCAGCAGCCCCCGAGCAGGAGCCGGGTCTGGCTACACCTTC. The variable domain in full, with the rest retrieved from reference TRBV7-8 and TRBJ1-2, is GAGVSQSPRYKVAKRGQDVALRCDPISGHVSLFWYQQALGQGPEFLTYFQNEAQLDKSGLPSDRFFAERPEGSVSTLKIQRTQQEDSAVYLCASSPRAGAGSGYTFGSGTRLTVV.

This clonotype was seen ten or more times. The genes are TRBV5-1 and TRBJ2-5; TRBD2 might be the D (6 bases). Germline lookup yields CDR1 SGHRS and CDR2 YFSETQ. Deletions cut 4 bases from V and 5 bases from J, with 21 bases between. This CDR3 is built from 16 residues. The CDR3 region has the DNA TGCGCCAGCAGCCCACTCCGGGAGTCTTTAAAGGAGACCCAGTACTTC. This sequence encodes CASSPLRESLKETQYF.

This rearrangement joins TRBV5-5 to TRBJ1-6, with TRBD1 matching over 7 bases. From germline, CDR1 is SGHKS and CDR2 YYEKEE (reference sequence). The CDR3 sequence is 15 residues long. V lost 2 bases and J lost 6; bases outside the gene matches: 5. Here the CDR3 DNA reads TGTGCCAGCAGCTTATTAGGGGGCGTTAATTCACCCCTCCACTTT. Translated, it gives CASSLLGGVNSPLHF.

Remarks on this clonotype: The junction differs from germline at one of its ends, possibly a read error. The gene calls are TRBV7-8 and TRBJ2-1; 9 positions agree with TRBD1. Germline values: CDR1 SGHVS, CDR2 FQNEAQ. The CDR3 is 15 residues long. CDR3 DNA sequence: TGTGCCAGCAGCAGCGGGACAGGGAGGAACAATAAGCAGTTCTTC. It specifies CASSSGTGRNNKQFF.

There are many counts of this clonotype. The chain is built from TRBV12-3 or TRBV12-4 and TRBJ2-1; TRBD1 matches at 9 bases. V gave up 0 bases and J gave up 4 bases; unmatched junction bases: 1. This CDR3 is 15 amino acids long. CDR3 nucleotide sequence: TGTGCCAGCAGTTTAGCGGGACAGGGTTACAATGAGCAGTTCTTC. Translation gives CASSLAGQGYNEQFF.

This clonotype was observed a few times. The CDR3 DNA follows: TGCAGCGAACAACAGGGAACGGAGACCCAGTACTTC. This codes for CSEQQGTETQYF. The rearrangement joins TRBV29-1 to TRBJ2-5; TRBD1 might be the D (6 bases). Deletions cut 7 bases from V and 5 bases from J, with 14 bases between. CDR1 is SQVTM and CDR2 is ANQGSEA in the germline V gene. The length of the CDR3 is 12 residues.